This TCR beta chain was identified in a study of radiotherapy plus CTLA-4 blockade in lung cancer. TCRdb's table, derived via immunoSEQ multiplex PCR, lists solely in-frame clones and lacks some. This table has some 92,000 clones, around four fifths appearing once. Germline-derived CDR1 and CDR2 are MNHNS and SASEGT. The CDR3 has 15 amino acids. Trimming took 6 bases from V and 2 from J; bases not matched to a gene: 10. The source material was peripheral blood, sampled from a patient treated with radiotherapy plus ipilimumab. The chain recombines TRBV6-1 with TRBJ2-7, with TRBD2 identical over 7 bases. This receptor was taken from a human donor with non-small cell lung cancer who had a partial response to radiotherapy plus ipilimumab. CDR3 bases: TGTGCCAGCAGCCCCGGGGCGGCGGGAGCCTACGAGCAGTACTTC. Its protein product is CASSPGAAGAYEQYF.